The following is a T cell receptor beta chain sequence with its context. These data are taken from a study of blood T cell repertoires in COVID-19. Using immunoSEQ multiplex PCR, the repertoire was profiled, and TCRdb retains in-frame clones only, with some absent. The sample consists of about 240,000 clones, roughly 87% of them appearing once. The junction had 5 bases not matched to a gene; V was cut back by 10 bases and J by 4 bases. The CDR3 contains 12 residues. Germline V gives CDR1 LNHDA, CDR2 SQIVND (reference sequence). The rearrangement links TRBV19 to TRBJ1-2, with 8 nucleotides matching TRBD1. What was sequenced was peripheral blood. The clonotype originates from a man aged 60-69 years who had recovered from COVID-19. The CDR3 DNA reads as TGTGCCACCAGGGGGCCCAGCTATGGCTACACCTTC. This codes for CATRGPSYGYTF.